This passage covers 32 T cell receptor beta chains from one sample sequenced in a study of Graves' ophthalmopathy and Graves' hyperthyroidism. Investigators amplified TCR beta CDR3 regions from RNA transcripts. The workflow started with a first-round RT-PCR run with HTBI primers and then moved on to a second-round multiplex PCR. TCRdb called the multiplex PCR reads again in MiXCR, with one record for every CDR3 protein. The table shows approximately 160,000 distinct CDR3 sequences, with 39% occurring only once. Sequences were obtained from peripheral blood. These receptors were obtained from a man aged 25-40 years with Graves' ophthalmopathy.

Ten or more counts support this clonotype. This chain joins TRBV28 and TRBJ1-1; the match to TRBD1 covers 9 bases. This CDR3 has 14 amino acids. The germline V gene has CDR1 MDHEN and CDR2 SYDVKM. With 3 bases clipped from V and 4 bases from J, the junction kept 3 bases outside the gene matches. Here the CDR3 DNA reads TGTGCCAGCAGTTTCGGGACAGGGATCACTGAAGCTTTCTTT. Translating it yields CASSFGTGITEAFF.

The chain carries TRBV5-1 and TRBJ2-7; 9 bases are shared with TRBD2. CDR1 is SGHRS, CDR2 YFSETQ, per germline. CDR3 length: 15 amino acids. The trim removed 1 base at V and 2 bases at J, leaving 4 bases unmatched. Written as DNA, the CDR3 is TGCGCCAGCAGCTTGTCGGCGGGAGGGCCCTACGAGCAGTACTTC. Its translation: CASSLSAGGPYEQYF.

This clonotype was detected ten times or more. The chain is built from TRBV30 and TRBJ2-7, with D tentatively TRBD1 (6 bases). The germline CDR1 and CDR2 sequences are GTSNPN and SVGIG (reference sequence). CDR3 length: 15 residues. The V and J ends lost 5 bases and 4 bases respectively, with 21 bases between them. This chain's CDR3 is CAWARKGGTGYEQYF. DNA of the CDR3: TGTGCCTGGGCCCGAAAAGGGGGAACGGGGTACGAGCAGTACTTC.

This clonotype was found a few times. The chain recombines TRBV7-2 with TRBJ1-1; D is unresolved. V lost 2 bases and J 0 bases, leaving 10 bases between the germline ends. CDR1 and CDR2 (germline): SGHTA, FQGNSA. CDR3 size: 15 residues. The CDR3, as DNA: TGTGCCAGCAGCTTATCTTCGGGCTTGAACACTGAAGCTTTCTTT. It codes for CASSLSSGLNTEAFF.

This clonotype was seen ten or more times. CDR3 nucleotide sequence: TGTGCCAGCAGTTTGAACAGCTTCAACACTGAAGCTTTCTTT. Protein product: CASSLNSFNTEAFF. The chain employs TRBV12-3 or TRBV12-4 and TRBJ1-1; D is uncertain. V shed 3 bases and J shed 2 bases, with 10 bases lying between them. The CDR3 consists of 14 residues.

This clonotype was counted at least ten times. The gene calls are TRBV28 and TRBJ2-7; the D gene is possibly TRBD2 (5 bases). Trimming removed 8 bases from V and 5 bases from J, with 10 bases in between. There are 11 residues in the CDR3. Germline V gives CDR1 MDHEN, CDR2 SYDVKM. In DNA form, the CDR3 reads TGTGCCAGCTCACCGGGGAACGAGCAGTACTTC. Amino acids: CASSPGNEQYF.

This clonotype was recorded many times. The chain links TRBV6-5 to TRBJ1-2; weak D call: TRBD1 (5 bases). This CDR3 has 13 amino acids. Per germline, CDR1 MNHEY and CDR2 SVGAGI. Trimming pared 4 bases from V and 7 bases from J, leaving 13 bases between. The CDR3, as DNA: TGTGCCAGCAGTTCCCAGGGTGTTGGTGGCTACACCTTC. It is translated as CASSSQGVGGYTF.

The rearrangement uses TRBV24-1 and TRBJ2-5, with 7 bases matching TRBD2. Germline loops: CDR1 KGHDR, CDR2 SFDVKD. The junction had 10 bases not matched to a gene; V was cut back by 9 bases and J by 4 bases. The CDR3 contains 14 residues. The CDR3 DNA reads TGTGCCACCGGTTGGGGAGGGGACCGAGAGACCCAGTACTTC. Translating gives CATGWGGDRETQYF.

In nucleotides, the CDR3 is TGTGCCAGCACCCCAGGCATCCGTGAGACCCAGTACTTC. Translated, it gives CASTPGIRETQYF. The rearrangement joins TRBV6-1 to TRBJ2-5; D unresolved. CDR1 is MNHNS, CDR2 SASEGT, per germline. V dropped 7 bases and J dropped 5 bases, with 14 bases sitting between them. CDR3 size: 13 residues.

This clonotype was seen many times. At one end, the junction sequence differs from germline, possibly due to a read error. This sequence joins TRBV6-2 or TRBV6-3 and TRBJ1-1; maybe TRBD1 (6 bases). The CDR3 has 14 amino acids. Per the germline V gene, CDR1 is MNHEY and CDR2 is SVGEGT. The DNA of the CDR3 is TGTGCCAGCAGTCGCCTCCAAAAACAGGGAGAGGGGGTCTTT. It translates to CASSRLQKQGEGVF.

Ten or more counts support this clonotype. The V and J genes are TRBV24-1 and TRBJ2-7; 10 bases line up with TRBD2. Looked up from germline, CDR1 is KGHDR and CDR2 is SFDVKD. Unmatched junction bases numbered 15, after V lost 3 bases and J lost 5 bases. The CDR3 consists of 18 residues. CDR3 DNA sequence: TGTGCCACCAGTGATCTCTTGGGGGCTAGCGGGAGTTCTAACGAGCAGTACTTC. Translating gives CATSDLLGASGSSNEQYF.

At least ten counts were recorded for this clonotype. The rearrangement links TRBV9 to TRBJ2-5, with 7 bases aligning to TRBD1. Per the germline V gene, CDR1 is SGDLS and CDR2 is YYNGEE. J lost 3 bases, V lost 4 bases, and 6 bases had no gene match. The CDR3 has 14 residues. The CDR3 bases are TGTGCCAGCAGCCCCGAACAGGGGAAAGAGACCCAGTACTTC. Its protein is CASSPEQGKETQYF.

The table lists this clonotype with many counts. Its ends do not fully match the called genes, so a read error is possible. This chain connects TRBV2 to TRBJ2-5; D may correspond to TRBD1 or TRBD2 (5 bases each). The length of the CDR3 is 15 residues. CDR1 SNHLY and CDR2 FYNNEI come from the germline V gene. CDR3 in amino acids: CASSAAVGRWETQCF. The CDR3 region has the DNA TGTGCCAGCAGTGCTGCCGTGGGGCGATGGGAGACCCAGTGCTTC.

This clonotype occurred many times. The CDR3 loop reads CAWSLTGTMNTEAFF. The CDR3 coding sequence is TGTGCCTGGAGTCTTACAGGGACAATGAACACTGAAGCTTTCTTT. The rearrangement uses TRBV30 and TRBJ1-1; the D gene is possibly TRBD1 (6 bases). CDR1 and CDR2 from the germline V gene are GTSNPN and SVGIG (reference sequence). V lost 2 bases and J lost 0, with 13 bases in between. The CDR3 length is 15 residues.

The rearrangement joins TRBV19 to TRBJ1-1; no reliable D call. The V and J ends lost 6 bases and 1 base respectively, with 15 bases between them. The CDR3 runs 15 residues. CDR1 LNHDA and CDR2 SQIVND come from the germline V gene (reference sequence). The CDR3 region has the DNA TGTGCCAGTAGCGCGGGCGCCCGGGGGAACACTGAAGCTTTCTTT. It translates to CASSAGARGNTEAFF.

V gene TRBV27 combines with J gene TRBJ2-2; 8 nucleotides line up with TRBD1. Germline CDR1 MNHEY, CDR2 SMNVEV (reference sequence). The CDR3 is made up of 17 amino acids. The J segment lost 0 bases and the V segment lost 8 bases, leaving 11 bases of the junction unmatched. Here the CDR3 DNA reads TGTGCCAGCGGAGACGGTACAGGGGGTCCGAACACCGGGGAGCTGTTTTTT. Residues: CASGDGTGGPNTGELFF.

The chain couples TRBV2 to TRBJ2-7, with 10 bases matching TRBD1. The CDR3 is made up of 14 amino acids. CDR1 is SNHLY and CDR2 is FYNNEI in the germline V gene. V was pared by 9 bases and J by 4 bases, with 9 bases of the junction left unmatched. CDR3 sequence reads: CASTPEDRGYEQYF. The CDR3 DNA reads TGTGCCAGTACCCCCGAGGACAGGGGGTACGAGCAGTACTTC. Full variable domain (rest looked up from reference TRBV2 and TRBJ2-7): EPEVTQTPSHQVTQMGQEVILRCVPISNHLYFYWYRQILGQKVEFLVSFYNNEISEKSEIFDDQFSVERPDGSNFTLKIRSTKLEDSAMYFCASTPEDRGYEQYFGPGTRLTVT.

This clonotype was seen just once. The rearrangement joins TRBV12-3 or TRBV12-4 to TRBJ2-5; a weak D match, TRBD1 (5 bases). This CDR3 region has 12 residues. Between the trimmed V and J ends, which lost 6 bases and 4 bases, there was a span of 9 bases. The CDR3: CASRRTTETQYF. The CDR3 nucleotides read TGTGCCAGCAGACGGACAACAGAGACCCAGTACTTC.

The chain employs TRBV24-1 and TRBJ2-5, with 12 bases matching TRBD2. Germline CDR1 and CDR2: KGHDR and SFDVKD. This CDR3 is 14 amino acids long. With 4 bases clipped from V and 4 bases from J, the junction kept 0 bases outside the gene matches. The CDR3 region is CATSEGLAGETQYF. CDR3 nucleotide sequence: TGTGCCACCAGTGAGGGACTAGCGGGAGAGACCCAGTACTTC.

The chain combines TRBV7-2 with TRBJ2-7; D gene unclear. This CDR3 has 13 amino acids. The germline CDR1 and CDR2 sequences are SGHTA and FQGNSA. V was pared by 2 bases and J by 1 base, with 6 bases between. CDR3 nucleotides: TGTGCCAGCAGCTTATTATGGTCCTACGAGCAGTACTTC. It codes for CASSLLWSYEQYF.

This chain uses TRBV12-3 or TRBV12-4 with TRBJ2-5; D uncertain. The CDR3 is 13 amino acids. Deletions cut 8 bases from V and 1 base from J, with 11 bases between. This CDR3 reads CASGREIQETQYF. CDR3 in DNA: TGTGCCAGCGGCAGAGAGATCCAAGAGACCCAGTACTTC.

This clonotype came up many times. The chain couples TRBV28 to TRBJ1-1, with D perhaps TRBD1 (6 bases). Trimming left V 3 bases short and J 8 bases short, with 13 bases between. The length of the CDR3 is 13 residues. Germline V CDR1 and CDR2: MDHEN, SYDVKM. The CDR3 is CASSFVEGTEAFF. The CDR3 DNA reads TGTGCCAGCAGTTTCGTAGAAGGGACAGAAGCTTTCTTT. Looking up the rest from reference TRBV28 and TRBJ1-1 gives the full variable domain: DVKVTQSSRYLVKRTGEKVFLECVQDMDHENMFWYRQDPGLGLRLIYFSYDVKMKEKGDIPEGYSVSREKKERFSLILESASTNQTSMYLCASSFVEGTEAFFGQGTRLTVV.

This clonotype was observed at least ten times. V and J are TRBV6-5 and TRBJ1-1, with a weak D call TRBD1 (5 bases). Trimming cost V 2 bases and J 1 base, with 17 bases left between them. The CDR3 extends over 17 amino acids. The V gene's germline CDR1 is MNHEY and CDR2 SVGAGI. Here the CDR3 reads CASSYRIGAGGNTEAFF. CDR3 DNA sequence: TGTGCCAGCAGTTACCGAATCGGGGCCGGAGGGAACACTGAAGCTTTCTTT.

The chain has TRBV7-3 and TRBJ1-2; D is unclear. The V gene lost 5 bases and the J gene lost 8 bases, with 18 bases spanning the gap. Germline V gene lookup returns CDR1 SGHTA and CDR2 FQGTGA. The CDR3 is made up of 14 amino acids. In DNA, the CDR3 is TGTGCCAGCAGCGTCATGGAGGGTCCCGGCGGCTACACCTTC. Its translation: CASSVMEGPGGYTF.

The CDR3 DNA reads TGCAGCGGCAGAGATCAAGAGACCCAGTACTTC. This sequence encodes CSGRDQETQYF. V gene TRBV29-1 combines with J gene TRBJ2-5, with unresolved D. The CDR3 covers 11 residues. V was cut by 7 bases and J by 2 bases, with 8 bases left in between. Germline CDR1 is SQVTM and CDR2 is ANQGSEA.

V usage is TRBV2 and J usage is TRBJ2-7; D call uncertain. CDR1 and CDR2 from the germline V gene are SNHLY and FYNNEI. This CDR3 spans 13 amino acids. V was shortened by 2 bases and J by 1 base, with 6 bases between the two germline ends. CDR3 DNA sequence: TGTGCCAGCAGTGAACAGGTTTCCTACGAGCAGTACTTC. This encodes CASSEQVSYEQYF.

This clonotype appeared many times. A junction end diverges from the germline sequence, so it may reflect a read error. This rearrangement joins TRBV11-2 to TRBJ2-7, with D possibly TRBD1 on 6 matching bases. The CDR3 is 11 amino acids. Germline loops: CDR1 SGHAT, CDR2 FQNNGV. CDR3 in amino acids: CASSYHRDKNF. CDR3 sequence (DNA): TGTGCCAGCAGCTATCATCGGGACAAAAACTTC.

The chain links TRBV6-5 to TRBJ1-1; D is possibly TRBD1 (6 bases). The V gene lost 0 bases and the J gene lost 6 bases, with 8 bases spanning the gap. CDR3 length: 13 residues. Germline CDR1 and CDR2: MNHEY and SVGAGI. The CDR3: CASSYSGGPEAFF. The DNA of the CDR3 is TGTGCCAGCAGTTACTCAGGGGGTCCTGAAGCTTTCTTT.

V gene TRBV6-1 combines with J gene TRBJ2-5; D call uncertain. Trimming stripped 6 bases from V and 0 bases from J, with 11 bases between. CDR3 length: 14 residues. Germline V CDR1 and CDR2: MNHNS, SASEGT. This CDR3 reads CASRTVVYQETQYF. The DNA for the CDR3 is TGTGCCAGCAGAACAGTAGTCTACCAAGAGACCCAGTACTTC.

This clonotype was found many times. The CDR3, as DNA: TGCAGCGTGGCGGAAGGGGGCAATCAGCCCCAGCATTTT. Its protein product is CSVAEGGNQPQHF. The chain has TRBV29-1 and TRBJ1-5; TRBD1 is a possible D gene (5 bases). Germline CDR1 is SQVTM and CDR2 is ANQGSEA. Trimming pared 6 bases from V and 2 bases from J, leaving 11 bases between. The CDR3 is 13 amino acids.

The chain employs TRBV7-9 and TRBJ1-5; D is unclear. The length of the CDR3 is 13 residues. The V end lost 2 bases, the J end lost 4 bases, and 6 bases lay between the germline ends. The V gene's germline CDR1 is SEHNR and CDR2 FQNEAQ (reference sequence). The CDR3 DNA reads TGTGCCAGCAGCTTAAATTGGAATCAGCCCCAGCATTTT. Translated: CASSLNWNQPQHF. The whole variable domain, filled in from reference TRBV7-9 and TRBJ1-5, reads DTGVSQNPRHKITKRGQNVTFRCDPISEHNRLYWYRQTLGQGPEFLTYFQNEAQLEKSRLLSDRFSAERPKGSFSTLEIQRTEQGDSAMYLCASSLNWNQPQHFGDGTRLSIL.

V usage is TRBV7-2 and J usage is TRBJ2-5; 7 bases fit TRBD1. CDR1 is SGHTA and CDR2 is FQGNSA in the germline V gene. Losses at the gene ends were 0 bases for V and 2 bases for J; bases not matched to a gene: 3. The CDR3 is 15 residues long. In nucleotides, the CDR3 is TGTGCCAGCAGCTTAGCTCCGGGACAGCAAGAGACCCAGTACTTC. Protein: CASSLAPGQQETQYF.